A single T cell receptor beta chain is shown here with its context. The specificity of this receptor is unknown. The sample holds no much larger clone one base away, and base qualities are not on file. Peripheral blood CD8+ and CD4+ T cells from healthy donors, Susac syndrome patients and multiple sclerosis patients were profiled by high-throughput TCR beta sequencing. Recently defined diagnostic criteria for definite or probable disease were met by the Susac syndrome patients. Bulk CD8+ and CD4+ T cells were purified by magnetic negative isolation, while CD8+ TEMRA cells were enriched using FACS. Blood was drawn into EDTA tubes, processed within 24 hours, and PBMCs were isolated by density gradient centrifugation. PBMCs intended for TCR sequencing were frozen in liquid nitrogen and were later thawed in a 37 degrees C water bath. The sorted or isolated CD4+, CD8+ and CD8+ TEMRA cells reached a purity of at least 90%.

These data belong to a study of CD8 T cells in Susac syndrome (dated 2019 in TCRdb). Background for the entire study: Of the Susac syndrome patients who were sequenced, 8 or 9 were in clinical remission while roughly six had clinically active disease. At the time of blood withdrawal, Susac syndrome patients were either therapy-naive, taking corticosteroids (with some also receiving IVIg), or on IVIg alone. The study used repertoire sequencing to test whether antigen drove CD8+ T cell activation and differentiation in Susac syndrome. CD8+ T cell repertoire clonality was compared between eleven to twelve healthy donors, around 14 Susac syndrome patients and 15 multiple sclerosis patients. Overall study results and their limits: The number of individuals in the TCR sequencing and HLA analysis was acknowledged as relatively small. In the total CD8+ and CD8+ TEMRA repertoires, roughly 15 and five Susac-specific public clones, respectively, were identified. CD8+ repertoires in Susac syndrome showed clonal expansion, which was highest in CD8+ TEMRA cells and was greater in clinically active patients than in remitting patients.

V and J are truncated by 4 bases and 2 bases respectively, leaving an intervening sequence of 17 bases. CDR1 and CDR2, looked up from the germline V gene (reference sequence), are SEHNR and FQNEAQ. From cysteine to phenylalanine, the CDR3 is 16 amino acids long. Just the 48-base CDR3 DNA is kept, in frame starting at base 1. RNA was extracted with the RNeasy kit and roughly 0.5 to 1 ug was reverse transcribed using random hexamers. TCR beta CDR3 regions were amplified with the immunoSEQ multiplex PCR assay covering 54 Vbeta and 13 Jbeta segments. PCR amplification bias was corrected by using a synthetic template baseline for primer optimization and computational correction. The original pipeline was this. Reads were annotated to V, D and J genes per IMGT and analyzed with immunoSEQ Analyzer, keeping only productive sequences. Clonality was computed as one minus Shannon entropy normalized by log2 of the number of productive unique sequences. Public and private clones were assessed among the 100 most prevalent clones of each patient and control. A clone was defined as Susac-specific if it was absent from the healthy and MS cohorts, from over a thousand published viral clones and from other ImmuneACCESS disease sequences. The public reads were reanalyzed by TCRdb: fastp trimming at Q25, MiXCR alignment, in-frame beta chains only. When rows share a CDR3 protein, they turn into one entry using the most common DNA and genes. These V and J calls are TCRdb output, not the study's own analysis. This sample gives roughly 190,000 distinct CDR3 sequences in total; 95% of them show up just once. The top ten clonotypes cover approximately 0.15% of the sample.

The sequence was collected from a human donor with Susac syndrome. The chain was built from TRBV7-9 and TRBJ2-5; TRBD1 could be the D gene, as 5 bases match. The specimen sequenced was CD8+ T cells from PBMCs. The DNA sequence follows: TGTGCCAGCAGCTCTTATCAGGGTCTAAGGCAAGAGACCCAGTACTTC. It specifies CASSSYQGLRQETQYF.